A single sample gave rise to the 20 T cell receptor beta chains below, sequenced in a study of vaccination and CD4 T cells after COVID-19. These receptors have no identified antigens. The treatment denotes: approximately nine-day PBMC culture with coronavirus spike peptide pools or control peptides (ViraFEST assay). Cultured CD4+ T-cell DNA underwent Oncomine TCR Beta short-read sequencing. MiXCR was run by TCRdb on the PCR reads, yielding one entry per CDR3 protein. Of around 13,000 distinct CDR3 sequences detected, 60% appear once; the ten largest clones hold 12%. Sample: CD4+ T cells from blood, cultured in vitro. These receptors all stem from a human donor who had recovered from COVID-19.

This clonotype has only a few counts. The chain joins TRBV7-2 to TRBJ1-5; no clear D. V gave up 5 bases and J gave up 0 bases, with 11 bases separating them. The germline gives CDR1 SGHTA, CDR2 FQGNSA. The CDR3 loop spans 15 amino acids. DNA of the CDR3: TGTGCCAGCAGCCCGACTGTCTCTAGCAATCAGCCCCAGCATTTT. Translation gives CASSPTVSSNQPQHF. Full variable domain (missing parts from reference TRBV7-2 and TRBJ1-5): GAGVSQSPSNKVTEKGKDVELRCDPISGHTALYWYRQSLGQGLEFLIYFQGNSAPDKSGLPSDRFSAERTGGSVSTLTIQRTQQEDSAVYLCASSPTVSSNQPQHFGDGTRLSIL.

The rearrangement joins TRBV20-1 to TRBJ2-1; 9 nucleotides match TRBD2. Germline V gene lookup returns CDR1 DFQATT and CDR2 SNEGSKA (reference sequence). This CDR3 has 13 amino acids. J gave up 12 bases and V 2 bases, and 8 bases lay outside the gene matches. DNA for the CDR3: TGCAGTGCTAGACCATCGGCGGGGGGGTGGCAGTTCTTC. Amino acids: CSARPSAGGWQFF.

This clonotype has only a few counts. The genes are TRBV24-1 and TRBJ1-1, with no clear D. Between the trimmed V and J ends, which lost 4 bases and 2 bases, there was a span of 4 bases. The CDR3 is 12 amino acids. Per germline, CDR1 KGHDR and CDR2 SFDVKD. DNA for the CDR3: TGTGCCACCAGTGAGAGTAACACTGAAGCTTTCTTT. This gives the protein CATSESNTEAFF.

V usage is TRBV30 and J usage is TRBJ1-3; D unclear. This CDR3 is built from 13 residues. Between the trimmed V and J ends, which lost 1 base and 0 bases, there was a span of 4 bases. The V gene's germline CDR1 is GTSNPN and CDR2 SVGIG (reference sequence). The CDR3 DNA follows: TGTGCCTGGAGTGACAACTCTGGAAACACCATATATTTT. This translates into CAWSDNSGNTIYF.

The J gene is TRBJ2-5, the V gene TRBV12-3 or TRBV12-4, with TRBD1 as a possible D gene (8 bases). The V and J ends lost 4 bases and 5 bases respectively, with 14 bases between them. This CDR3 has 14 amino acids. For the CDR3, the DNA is TGTGCCAGCAGTTCCACAGGGGGGGATGAGACCCAGTACTTC. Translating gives CASSSTGGDETQYF.

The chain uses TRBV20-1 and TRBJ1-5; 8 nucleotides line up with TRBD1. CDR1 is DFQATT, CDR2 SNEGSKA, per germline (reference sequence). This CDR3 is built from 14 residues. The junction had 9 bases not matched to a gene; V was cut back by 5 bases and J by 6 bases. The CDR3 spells CSALDTGGGQPQHF. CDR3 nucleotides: TGCAGTGCTCTGGATACAGGGGGAGGTCAGCCCCAGCATTTT.

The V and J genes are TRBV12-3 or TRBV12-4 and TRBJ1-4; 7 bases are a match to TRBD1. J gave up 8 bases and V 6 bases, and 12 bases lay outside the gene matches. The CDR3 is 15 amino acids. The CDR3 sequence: CASSLVGGAGEKLFF. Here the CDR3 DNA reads TGTGCCAGCAGCCTGGTAGGGGGCGCTGGGGAAAAACTGTTTTTT.

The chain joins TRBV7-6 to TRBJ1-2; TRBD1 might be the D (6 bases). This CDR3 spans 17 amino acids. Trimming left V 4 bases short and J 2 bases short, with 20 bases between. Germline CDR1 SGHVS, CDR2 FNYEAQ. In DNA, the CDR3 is TGTGCCAGCAGCTGCGTACAGGCGCGGGGGGCAAACTATGGCTACACCTTC. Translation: CASSCVQARGANYGYTF.

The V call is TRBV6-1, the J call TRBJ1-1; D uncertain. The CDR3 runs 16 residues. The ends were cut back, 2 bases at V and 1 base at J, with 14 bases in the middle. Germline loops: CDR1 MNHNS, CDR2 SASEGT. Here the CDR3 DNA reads TGTGCCAGCAGTGAAAACGAGGGCGTCGGGAACACTGAAGCTTTCTTT. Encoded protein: CASSENEGVGNTEAFF.

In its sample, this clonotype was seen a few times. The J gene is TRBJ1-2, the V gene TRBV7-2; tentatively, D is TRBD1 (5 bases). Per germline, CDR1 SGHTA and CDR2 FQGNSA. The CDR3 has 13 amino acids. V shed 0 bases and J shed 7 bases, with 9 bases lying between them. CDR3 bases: TGTGCCAGCAGCTTAGCCCAGGGAGGTGGCTACACCTTC. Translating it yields CASSLAQGGGYTF. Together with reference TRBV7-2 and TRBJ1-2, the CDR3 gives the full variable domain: GAGVSQSPSNKVTEKGKDVELRCDPISGHTALYWYRQSLGQGLEFLIYFQGNSAPDKSGLPSDRFSAERTGGSVSTLTIQRTQQEDSAVYLCASSLAQGGGYTFGSGTRLTVV.

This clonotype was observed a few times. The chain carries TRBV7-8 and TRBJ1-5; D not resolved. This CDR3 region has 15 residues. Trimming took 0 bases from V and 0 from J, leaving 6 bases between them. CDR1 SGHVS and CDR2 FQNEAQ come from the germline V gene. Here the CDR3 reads CASSLAVNSNQPQHF. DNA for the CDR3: TGTGCCAGCAGCTTAGCGGTAAATAGCAATCAGCCCCAGCATTTT.

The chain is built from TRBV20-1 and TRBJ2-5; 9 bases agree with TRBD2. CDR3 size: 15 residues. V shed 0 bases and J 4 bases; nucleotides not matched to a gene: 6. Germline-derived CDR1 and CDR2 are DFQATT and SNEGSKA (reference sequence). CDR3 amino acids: CSARDSGSGLETQYF. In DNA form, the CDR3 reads TGCAGTGCTAGAGATAGCGGGAGCGGTTTAGAGACCCAGTACTTC.

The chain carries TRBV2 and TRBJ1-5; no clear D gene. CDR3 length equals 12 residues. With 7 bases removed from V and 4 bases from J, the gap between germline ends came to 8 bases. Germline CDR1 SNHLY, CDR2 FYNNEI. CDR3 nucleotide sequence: TGTGCCAGCAACCCGGAGAATCAGCCCCAGCATTTT. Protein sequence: CASNPENQPQHF.

This chain's CDR3 is CAWSTGTEPGLQHF. CDR3 DNA sequence: TGTGCCTGGAGTACCGGGACGGAGCCCGGGCTCCAGCATTTT. This chain connects TRBV30 to TRBJ1-5; TRBD1 is a possible D gene (5 bases). The ends were cut back, 2 bases at V and 12 bases at J, with 20 bases in the middle. CDR1 is GTSNPN, CDR2 SVGIG, per germline (reference sequence). CDR3 length: 14 residues. The variable domain in full, with the rest retrieved from reference TRBV30 and TRBJ1-5, is SQTIHQWPATLVQPVGSPLSLECTVEGTSNPNLYWYRQAAGRGLQLLFYSVGIGQISSEVPQNLSASRPQDRQFILSSKKLLLSDSGFYLCAWSTGTEPGLQHFGDGTRLSIL.

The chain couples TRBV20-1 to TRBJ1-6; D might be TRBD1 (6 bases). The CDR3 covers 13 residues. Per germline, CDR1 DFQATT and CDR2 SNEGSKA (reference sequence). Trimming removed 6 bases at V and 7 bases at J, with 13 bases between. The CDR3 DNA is TGCAGTGCGCGGACAGATATGAATTCACCCCTCCACTTT. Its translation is CSARTDMNSPLHF.

The CDR3 region has the DNA TGTGCCAGCAGTGAGTCCGACACCGGGGAGCTGTTTTTT. This encodes CASSESDTGELFF. This chain joins TRBV6-4 and TRBJ2-2; D remains ambiguous. Deletions cut 3 bases from V and 3 bases from J, with 5 bases between. This CDR3 has 13 amino acids. The germline gives CDR1 MRHNA, CDR2 SNTAGT.

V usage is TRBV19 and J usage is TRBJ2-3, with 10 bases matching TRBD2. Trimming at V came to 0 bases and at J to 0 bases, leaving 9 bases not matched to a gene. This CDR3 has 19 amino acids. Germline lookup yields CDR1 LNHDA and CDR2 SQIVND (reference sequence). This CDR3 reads CASSIDPSGRAGSTDTQYF. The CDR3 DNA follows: TGTGCCAGTAGTATAGATCCCAGCGGGAGGGCCGGGAGCACAGATACGCAGTATTTT.

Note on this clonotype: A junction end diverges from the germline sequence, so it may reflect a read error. CDR3 sequence reads: CASSARTGVETQYF. CDR3 nucleotide sequence: TGTGCTAGCAGCGCCCGGACAGGGGTAGAGACCCAGTACTTC. This sequence joins TRBV7-7 and TRBJ2-5, with 9 bases lining up with TRBD1. The CDR3 covers 14 residues. The germline CDR1 and CDR2 sequences are SSHAT and FNYEAQ (reference sequence). The complete variable domain, with remaining parts taken from reference TRBV7-7 and TRBJ2-5, reads GAGVSQSPRYKVTKRGQDVTLRCDPISSHATLYWYQQALGQGPEFLTYFNYEAQPDKSGLPSDRFSAERPEGSISTLTIQRTEQRDSAMYRCASSARTGVETQYFGPGTRLLVL.

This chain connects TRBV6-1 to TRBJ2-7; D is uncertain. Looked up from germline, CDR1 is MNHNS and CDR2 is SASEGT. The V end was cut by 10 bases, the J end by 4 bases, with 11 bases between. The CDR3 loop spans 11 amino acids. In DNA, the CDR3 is TGTGCCACGCGATACGGGTACGAGCAGTACTTC. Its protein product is CATRYGYEQYF.

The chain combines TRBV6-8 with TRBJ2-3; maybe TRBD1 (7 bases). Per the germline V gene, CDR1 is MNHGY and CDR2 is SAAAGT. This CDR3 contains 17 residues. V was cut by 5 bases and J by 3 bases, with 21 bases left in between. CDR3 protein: CASSDEGAGRPTDTQYF. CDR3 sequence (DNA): TGTGCCAGCAGTGATGAGGGGGCAGGGAGGCCGACAGATACGCAGTATTTT.